The clone carrying this TCR beta chain was observed many times. MiXCR, run by TCRdb on the 5' RACE reads, gives a single entry per CDR3 protein. The data show about 29,000 distinct CDR3 sequences, 4% to 5.5% seen once. Germline CDR1 MGHDK, CDR2 SYGVNS. The length of the CDR3 is 15 residues. Deletions cut 4 bases from V and 1 base from J, with 11 bases between. This sample is drawn from a study of early T cells in non-severe SARS-CoV-2 infection. Sequenced material: whole blood. The origin of this receptor is an adult who was a healthcare worker with PCR-confirmed SARS-CoV-2 infection or an uninfected control (not recorded which). The rearrangement joins TRBV25-1 to TRBJ2-1; D might be TRBD1 (6 bases). The CDR3 is CASSAGQFSYNEQFF. The CDR3 DNA sequence: TGTGCCAGCAGTGCTGGACAGTTTTCCTACAATGAGCAGTTCTTC.